This T cell receptor beta chain was found in a study of T cell responses to AZD1222 COVID-19 vaccine. In regard to this clone: Its antigen is not known.

Notes on the study in general: White British ancestry dominated among donors, who included more females, and clonal diversity was possibly underestimated. Regions left unmutated in variants are reportedly the target of nearly half of spike-specific TCRs.

TCRdb keeps only in-frame clones here, not all; method: immunoSEQ multiplex PCR. The sample lists 130,000 to 150,000 clones; about 92% were seen once. In germline, CDR1 is SGHRS, CDR2 YFSETQ. The CDR3 totals 11 residues. The V end lost 5 bases, the J end lost 1 base, and 3 bases lay between the germline ends. The source was peripheral blood, collected on day 0 of AZD1222 vaccination. The receptor was derived from an adult in good health. V gene TRBV5-1 combines with J gene TRBJ1-2, with D unresolved. CDR3 bases: TGCGCCAGCAGAAGTAACTATGGCTACACCTTC. Residues: CASRSNYGYTF.